This T cell receptor (beta chain) was captured in a study of shared clonotypes between healthy human individuals. Per the study methods: ImmunoSEQ yielded junction-only sequences lacking quality scores, so filtering differed. Data came from immunoSEQ multiplex PCR; TCRdb stores just in-frame clones and leaves some out. Clone size and the V and J calls come from that table; the DNA yielded D and trimming. The data hold fewer than 650,000 clones, with 76% observed a single time. V gave up 10 bases and J gave up 0 bases, with 10 bases separating them. Germline assignment: CDR1 SNHLY and CDR2 FYNNEI. The CDR3 length is 14 residues.

The sample was PBMCs. The V call is TRBV2, the J call TRBJ2-6, with unresolved D. This clonotype was obtained from a woman between 40 and 55 years old in good health. Some clones in this sample may be carry-over from other donors' samples. The CDR3 is CATRRISGANVLTF. In DNA, the CDR3 is TGTGCCACCCGTAGGATCTCTGGGGCCAACGTCCTGACTTTC.